In this sample, the clone carrying this T cell receptor beta chain turned up many times. V was clipped by 4 bases and J by 1 base, with 4 bases between them. This CDR3 is 12 amino acids long. Germline CDR1 reads SQVTM; CDR2 reads ANQGSEA. TCRdb redid the calling of the 5' RACE reads with MiXCR, one entry per CDR3 protein. The repertoire holds approximately 100,000 distinct CDR3 sequences, 15% to 20% seen once, with 6% to 8% in the top ten. The data belong to a study of T cells of healthy individuals. The source is a human donor in good health. V is TRBV29-1 and J is TRBJ2-2; D is unresolved. The CDR3 loop reads CSVGLNTGELFF. In DNA form, the CDR3 reads TGCAGCGTTGGGCTGAACACCGGGGAGCTGTTTTTT.